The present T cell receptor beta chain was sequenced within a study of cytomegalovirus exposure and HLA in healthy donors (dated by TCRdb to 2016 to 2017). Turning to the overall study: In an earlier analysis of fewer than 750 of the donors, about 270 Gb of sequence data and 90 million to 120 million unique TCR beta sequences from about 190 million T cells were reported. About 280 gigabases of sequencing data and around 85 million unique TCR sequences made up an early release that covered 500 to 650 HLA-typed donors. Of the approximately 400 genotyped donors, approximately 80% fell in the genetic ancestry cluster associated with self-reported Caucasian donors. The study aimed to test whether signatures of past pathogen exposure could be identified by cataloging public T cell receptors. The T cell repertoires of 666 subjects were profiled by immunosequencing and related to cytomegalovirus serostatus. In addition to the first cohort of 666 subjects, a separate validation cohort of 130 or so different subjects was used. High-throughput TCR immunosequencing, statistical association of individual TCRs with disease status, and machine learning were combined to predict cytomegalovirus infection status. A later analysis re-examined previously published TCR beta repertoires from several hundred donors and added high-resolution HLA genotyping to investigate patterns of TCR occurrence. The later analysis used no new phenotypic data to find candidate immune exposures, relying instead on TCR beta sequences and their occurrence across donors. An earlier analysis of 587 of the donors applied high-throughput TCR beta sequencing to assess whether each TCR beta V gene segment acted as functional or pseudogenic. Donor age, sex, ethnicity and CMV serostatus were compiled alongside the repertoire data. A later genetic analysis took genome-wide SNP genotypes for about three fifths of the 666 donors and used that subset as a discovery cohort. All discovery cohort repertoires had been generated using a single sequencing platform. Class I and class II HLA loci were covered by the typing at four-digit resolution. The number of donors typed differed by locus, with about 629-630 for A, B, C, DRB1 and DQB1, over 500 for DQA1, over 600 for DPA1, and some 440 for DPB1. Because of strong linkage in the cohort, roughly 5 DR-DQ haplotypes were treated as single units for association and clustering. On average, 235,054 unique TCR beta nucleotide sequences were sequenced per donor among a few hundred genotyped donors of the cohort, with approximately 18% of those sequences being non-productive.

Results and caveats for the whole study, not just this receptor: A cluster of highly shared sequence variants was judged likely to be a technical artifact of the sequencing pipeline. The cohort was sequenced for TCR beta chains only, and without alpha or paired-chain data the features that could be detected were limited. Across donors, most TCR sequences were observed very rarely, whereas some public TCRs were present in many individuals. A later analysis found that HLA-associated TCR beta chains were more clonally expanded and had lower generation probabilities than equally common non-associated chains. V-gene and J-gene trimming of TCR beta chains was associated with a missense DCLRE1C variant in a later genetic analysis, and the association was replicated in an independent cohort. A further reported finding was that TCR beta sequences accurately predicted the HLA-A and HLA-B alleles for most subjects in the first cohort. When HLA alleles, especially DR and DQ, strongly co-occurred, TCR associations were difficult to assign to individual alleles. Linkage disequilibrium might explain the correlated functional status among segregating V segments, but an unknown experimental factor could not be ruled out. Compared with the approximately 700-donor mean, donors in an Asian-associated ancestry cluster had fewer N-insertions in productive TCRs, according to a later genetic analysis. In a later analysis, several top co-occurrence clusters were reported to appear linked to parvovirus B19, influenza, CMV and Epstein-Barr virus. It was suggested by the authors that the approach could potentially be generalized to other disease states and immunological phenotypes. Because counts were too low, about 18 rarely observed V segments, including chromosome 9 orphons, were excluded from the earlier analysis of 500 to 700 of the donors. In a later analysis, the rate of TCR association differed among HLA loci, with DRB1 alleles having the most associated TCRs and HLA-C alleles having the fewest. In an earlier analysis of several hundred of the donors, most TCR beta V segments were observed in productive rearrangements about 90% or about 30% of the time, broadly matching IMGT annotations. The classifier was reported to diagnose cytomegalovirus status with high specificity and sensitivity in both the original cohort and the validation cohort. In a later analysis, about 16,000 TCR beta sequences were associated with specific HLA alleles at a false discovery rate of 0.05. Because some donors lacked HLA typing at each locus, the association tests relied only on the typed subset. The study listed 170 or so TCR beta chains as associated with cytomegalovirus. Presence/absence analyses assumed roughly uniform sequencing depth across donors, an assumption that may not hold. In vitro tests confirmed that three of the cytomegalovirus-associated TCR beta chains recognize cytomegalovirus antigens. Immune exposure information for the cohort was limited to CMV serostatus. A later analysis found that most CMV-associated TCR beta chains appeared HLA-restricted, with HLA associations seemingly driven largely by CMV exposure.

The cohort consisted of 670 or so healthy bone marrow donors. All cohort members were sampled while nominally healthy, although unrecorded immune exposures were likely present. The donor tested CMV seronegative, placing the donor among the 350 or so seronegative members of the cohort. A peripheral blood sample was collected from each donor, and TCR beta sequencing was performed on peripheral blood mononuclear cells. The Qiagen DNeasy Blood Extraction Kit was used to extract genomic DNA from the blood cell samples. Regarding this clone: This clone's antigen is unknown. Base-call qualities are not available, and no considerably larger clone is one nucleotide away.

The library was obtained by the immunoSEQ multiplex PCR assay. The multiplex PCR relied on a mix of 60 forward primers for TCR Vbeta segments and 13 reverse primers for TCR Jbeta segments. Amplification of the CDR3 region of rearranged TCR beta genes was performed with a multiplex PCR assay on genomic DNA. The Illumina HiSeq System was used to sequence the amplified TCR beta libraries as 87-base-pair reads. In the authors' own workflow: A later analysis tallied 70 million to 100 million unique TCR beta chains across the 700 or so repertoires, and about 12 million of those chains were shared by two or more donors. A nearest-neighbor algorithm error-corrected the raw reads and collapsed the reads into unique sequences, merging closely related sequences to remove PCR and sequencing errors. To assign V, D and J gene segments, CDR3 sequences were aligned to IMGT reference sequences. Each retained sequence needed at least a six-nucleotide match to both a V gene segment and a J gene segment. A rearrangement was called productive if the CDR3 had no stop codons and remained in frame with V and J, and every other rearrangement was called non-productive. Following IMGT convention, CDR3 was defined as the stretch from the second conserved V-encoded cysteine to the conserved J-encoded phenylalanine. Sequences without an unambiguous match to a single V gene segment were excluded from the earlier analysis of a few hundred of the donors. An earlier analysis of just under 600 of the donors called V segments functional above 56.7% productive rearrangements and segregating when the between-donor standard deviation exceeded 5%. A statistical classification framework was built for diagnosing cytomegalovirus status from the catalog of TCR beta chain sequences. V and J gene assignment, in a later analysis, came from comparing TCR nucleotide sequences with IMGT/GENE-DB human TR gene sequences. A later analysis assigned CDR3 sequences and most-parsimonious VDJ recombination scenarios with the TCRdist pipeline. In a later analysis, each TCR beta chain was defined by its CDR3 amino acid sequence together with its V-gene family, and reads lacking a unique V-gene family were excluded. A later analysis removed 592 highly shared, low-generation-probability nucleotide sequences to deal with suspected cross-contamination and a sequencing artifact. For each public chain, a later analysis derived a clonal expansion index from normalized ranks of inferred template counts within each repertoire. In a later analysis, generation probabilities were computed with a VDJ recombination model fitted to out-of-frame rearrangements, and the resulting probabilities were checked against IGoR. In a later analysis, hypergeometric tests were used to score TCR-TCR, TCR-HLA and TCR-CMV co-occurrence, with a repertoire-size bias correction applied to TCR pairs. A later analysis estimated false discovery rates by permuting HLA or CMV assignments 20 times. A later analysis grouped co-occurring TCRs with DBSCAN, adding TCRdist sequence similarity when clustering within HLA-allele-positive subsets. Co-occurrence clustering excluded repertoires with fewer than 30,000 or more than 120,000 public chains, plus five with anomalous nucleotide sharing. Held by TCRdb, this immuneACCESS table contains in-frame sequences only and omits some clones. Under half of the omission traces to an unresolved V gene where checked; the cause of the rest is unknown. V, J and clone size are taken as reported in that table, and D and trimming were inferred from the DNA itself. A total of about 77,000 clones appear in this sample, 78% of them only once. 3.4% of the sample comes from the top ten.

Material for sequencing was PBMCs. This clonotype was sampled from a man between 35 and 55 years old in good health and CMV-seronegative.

In nucleotide form, the sequence is TGTGCCAGCACAGGGGTTTCCGACGAGCAGTACTTC. This yields the protein CASTGVSDEQYF. The rearrangement joined TRBV25-1 to TRBJ2-7; tentative D gene TRBD1, with 6 bases matching. CDR1 and CDR2, looked up from the germline V gene, are MGHDK and SYGVNS. The junction shows trimming of 7 bases on V and 5 bases on J, plus 12 bases between the germline ends. The CDR3 has 12 amino acids, counting the end cysteine and phenylalanine. CDR3 DNA only is kept here, 36 bases in frame from base 1.